This passage covers 4 T cell receptor beta chains from one sample sequenced in a study of blood T cell repertoires in COVID-19. Clones were read by immunoSEQ multiplex PCR, and TCRdb kept only the in-frame ones, dropping some. Of some 700,000 clones in the sample, 90% were seen once. Material: peripheral blood. The receptors derive from a woman between 18 and 29 years old with acute or convalescent COVID-19.

To note about this clone: This sample also contains other DNA sequences that code for the same CDR3. The chain joins TRBV12-3 or TRBV12-4 to TRBJ1-1; 7 bases match TRBD1. The CDR3 runs to 12 residues. The junction had 5 bases not matched to a gene; V was cut back by 6 bases and J by 7 bases. The CDR3 nucleotides are TGTGCCAGCAGCCCGACAGGGCTTGAAGCTTTCTTT. This codes for CASSPTGLEAFF.

The chain has TRBV7-8 and TRBJ1-4, with 8 bases identical to TRBD1. Per germline, CDR1 SGHVS and CDR2 FQNEAQ. CDR3 size: 20 residues. The junction had 16 bases not matched to a gene; V was cut back by 4 bases and J by 0 bases. The CDR3 loop is CASSYLSGDRGLSTNEKLFF. CDR3 sequence (DNA): TGTGCCAGCAGCTATTTGTCTGGAGACAGGGGTTTGTCAACTAATGAAAAACTGTTTTTT.

V is TRBV7-3 and J is TRBJ2-1; D is perhaps TRBD2 (5 bases). V gave up 3 bases and J gave up 6 bases, with 15 bases separating them. Per germline, CDR1 SGHTA and CDR2 FQGTGA. This CDR3 comprises 15 residues. CDR3 protein: CASSFGLAGFNEQFF. CDR3 nucleotides: TGTGCCAGCAGCTTTGGCCTAGCTGGTTTCAATGAGCAGTTCTTC.

CDR3 amino acids: CASSHREGEAFF. For the CDR3, the DNA is TGTGCCAGCAGTCACAGGGAAGGTGAAGCTTTCTTT. The V call is TRBV3-1 (or the pseudogene TRBV3-2), the J call TRBJ1-1; D may be TRBD1 (6 bases). Between the trimmed V and J ends, which lost 6 bases and 7 bases, there was a span of 12 bases. The CDR3 extends over 12 amino acids. CDR1 and CDR2 from the germline V gene are LGHDT and YNNKEL (reference sequence).